The 30 T cell receptor beta chains below were found in one sample sequenced in a study of T cell clonality in common variable immunodeficiency. Study outcomes and limitations: Fewer deletions and N-nucleotide insertions were reportedly seen in common variable immunodeficiency TCR beta sequences.

Measured with immunoSEQ multiplex PCR; TCRdb has only the in-frame clones, and not every one. The specimen has 20,000 or so clones, none found just once. Their antigens remain unidentified. The sequenced sample was peripheral blood mononuclear cells. These receptors came from a human donor with common variable immunodeficiency.

This clone was counted at least ten times. The read stops 3 residues short of the end of the CDR3; the missing end is completed from the germline J gene. The chain combines TRBV29-1 with TRBJ2-5, with 12 bases fitting TRBD1. From germline, CDR1 is SQVTM and CDR2 ANQGSEA. The CDR3 spans 15 residues. After removal of 8 bases from V and 3 bases from J, the junction contained 10 bases not matched to a gene. The CDR3 region is CSLLPGQGAKETQYF. Partial CDR3 DNA: TGCAGCCTTCTCCCGGGACAGGGGGCTAAAGAGACC.

This clone is medium-sized (0.01 to 0.1%). Read coverage stops 3 residues before the CDR3 terminus; the germline J gene supplies the remainder. The chain uses TRBV5-1 and TRBJ2-2, with 9 nucleotides matching TRBD2. The CDR3 is made up of 15 amino acids. V trimming: 4 bases; J trimming: 3 bases; junction bases outside the gene matches: 4. CDR1 SGHRS and CDR2 YFSETQ come from the germline V gene. CDR3 in amino acids: CASSRSGRDTGELFF. Incomplete CDR3 DNA: TGCGCCAGCAGCCGTAGCGGGAGAGACACCGGGGAG. Drawing the rest from reference TRBV5-1 and TRBJ2-2, the complete variable domain is KAGVTQTPRYLIKTRGQQVTLSCSPISGHRSVSWYQQTPGQGLQFLFEYFSETQRNKGNFPGRFSGRQFSNSRSEMNVSTLELGDSALYLCASSRSGRDTGELFFGEGSRLTVL.

This clone was seen ten or more times. The DNA ends 3 residues before the CDR3 does, and the rest of the CDR3 is filled in from the germline J gene. V is TRBV19 and J is TRBJ2-5, with 12 bases fitting TRBD2. The germline CDR1 and CDR2 sequences are LNHDA and SQIVND (reference sequence). V shed 5 bases and J 5 bases; nucleotides not matched to a gene: 6. The CDR3 is 15 residues long. This chain's CDR3 is CASSLVTSGSETQYF. CDR3 DNA (partial): TGTGCCAGTAGTTTGGTGACTAGCGGGAGTGAGACC.

A few counts support this clone. With the read ending 3 residues before the CDR3 end, the germline J gene is used to fill in that end. This chain links TRBV7-8 with TRBJ2-1; 7 bases match TRBD1. Germline V gives CDR1 SGHVS, CDR2 FQNEAQ. With 1 base clipped from V and 1 base from J, the junction kept 7 bases outside the gene matches. The CDR3 loop spans 17 amino acids. CDR3 DNA, as far as it was read: TGTGCCAGCAGCTTAGAACCGACAGGGCAGTCCTACAATGAG. Translation: CASSLEPTGQSYNE. The complete CDR3 protein is CASSLEPTGQSYNEQFF.

This clone was recorded many times. The CDR3 goes on 3 residues after the read ends, and that part is filled in from the germline J gene. V gene TRBV30 combines with J gene TRBJ2-7; tentatively, D is TRBD2 (6 bases). The CDR3 runs to 12 residues. V was cut by 6 bases and J by 3 bases, with 12 bases left in between. From germline, CDR1 is GTSNPN and CDR2 SVGIG (reference sequence). The CDR3 bases that were read are TGTGCCTGCGTCCCGGGGGACTACGAG. Translation: CACVPGDYE. The whole CDR3 sequence is CACVPGDYEQYF.

At least ten counts were recorded for this clone. The DNA ends 3 residues before the CDR3 does, and the rest of the CDR3 is filled in from the germline J gene. The V call is TRBV5-5, the J call TRBJ2-5; TRBD1 agrees at 11 bases. The CDR3 is 15 amino acids. With 4 bases clipped from V and 5 bases from J, the junction kept 7 bases outside the gene matches. Germline V gene data show CDR1 as SGHKS and CDR2 as YYEKEE (reference sequence). The CDR3 spells CASSPDRGHLETQYF. CDR3 DNA, as far as it was read: TGTGCCAGCAGCCCGGACAGGGGGCACCTCGAGACC.

At least ten counts were recorded for this clone. The read comes to an end 3 residues before the CDR3 does, leaving the germline J gene to fill in the end. V and J are TRBV30 and TRBJ2-6; 9 nucleotides line up with TRBD1. V trimming: 4 bases; J trimming: 5 bases; junction bases outside the gene matches: 15. Germline V gene data show CDR1 as GTSNPN and CDR2 as SVGIG (reference sequence). CDR3 length: 18 residues. CDR3 sequence reads: CAWIPGGTGSIRANVLTF. The CDR3 DNA, read in part, is TGTGCCTGGATCCCTGGGGGGACAGGGAGTATAAGGGCCAACGTC.

This clone showed up many times. The CDR3 end falls 3 residues outside the read, so it is completed with the germline J gene. V gene TRBV7-3 combines with J gene TRBJ2-5; 10 nucleotides align to TRBD2. Germline V gene sequence: CDR1 SGHTA, CDR2 FQGTGA. CDR3 length: 15 residues. V lost 5 bases and J lost 5; bases outside the gene matches: 8. The sequenced part of the CDR3 DNA is TGTGCCAGCAGCCCGACTAGCGGGTGGGGGGAGACC. Translated, it gives CASSPTSGWGET. The entire CDR3 protein reads CASSPTSGWGETQYF.

To note about this clone: The observed sequence ends 3 residues before the CDR3 terminus, with the missing tail filled in from the germline J gene. The chain employs TRBV19 and TRBJ2-2, with D perhaps matching TRBD1 (6 bases). This CDR3 is built from 16 residues. Trimming left V 7 bases short and J 0 bases short, with 15 bases between. Germline loops: CDR1 LNHDA, CDR2 SQIVND (reference sequence). Partial CDR3 DNA: TGTGCCAGTACCGGGCTGACAGGCCCGAACACCGGGGAG. Translating it yields CASTGLTGPNTGE. The entire CDR3 protein reads CASTGLTGPNTGELFF.

This clone was seen a handful of times. The read terminates 3 residues ahead of where the CDR3 ends, so the germline J gene completes it. The chain uses TRBV7-8 and TRBJ2-2, with D possibly being TRBD2 (6 bases). The V gene lost 5 bases and the J gene lost 3 bases, with 22 bases spanning the gap. The CDR3 is 18 residues long. CDR1 and CDR2 (germline): SGHVS, FQNEAQ. Incomplete CDR3 DNA: TGTGCCAGCAGCACTCCCCTAGCGTCCCGAACTTACACCGGGGAG. Its translation: CASSTPLASRTYTGE. The whole CDR3 protein reads CASSTPLASRTYTGELFF.

This clone was recorded many times. With the read ending 3 residues before the CDR3 end, the germline J gene is used to fill in that end. This chain links TRBV29-1 with TRBJ2-7, with D tentatively TRBD2 (7 bases). CDR1 and CDR2 (germline): SQVTM, ANQGSEA. V dropped 4 bases and J dropped 0 bases, with 22 bases sitting between them. The CDR3 totals 17 residues. CDR3 sequence reads: CSVGRGGGGGSSYEQYF. The CDR3 bases that were read are TGCAGCGTTGGCAGGGGTGGGGGCGGGGGTAGCTCCTACGAG.

At least ten counts were recorded for this clone. The CDR3 is cut off 3 residues early in the read; its end comes from the germline J gene. The gene calls are TRBV28 and TRBJ1-2; D is undetermined. The CDR3 consists of 12 residues. CDR1 and CDR2 (germline): MDHEN, SYDVKM. Trimming stripped 5 bases from V and 5 bases from J, with 9 bases between. The sequenced part of the CDR3 DNA is TGTGCCAGCAGTCTGACACTGTATGGC. Translating it yields CASSLTLYG. The whole CDR3 sequence reads CASSLTLYGYTF.

This chain's CDR3 is CSTLLRNTEAFF. The DNA read from the CDR3 is TGCAGTACCCTACTGAGAAACACTGAA. The chain uses TRBV20-1 and TRBJ1-1; unclear D gene. The read is 3 residues too short to cover the CDR3 end, so that end is filled in from the germline J gene. Looked up from germline, CDR1 is DFQATT and CDR2 is SNEGSKA (reference sequence). V was shortened by 8 bases and J by 2 bases, with 12 bases between the two germline ends. CDR3 size: 12 residues.

This clone qualifies as medium-sized. Coverage ceases 3 residues before the CDR3 finishes, and the germline J gene fills in the end. The J gene is TRBJ2-1, the V gene TRBV29-1; weak D call: TRBD2 (5 bases). This CDR3 comprises 14 residues. V was clipped by 6 bases and J by 0 bases, with 12 bases between them. Germline V gene sequence: CDR1 SQVTM, CDR2 ANQGSEA. The sequenced CDR3 bases are TGCAGCGTGCGAGGGAGCGGCTCCTACAATGAG. Amino acids: CSVRGSGSYNE. The full CDR3 sequence reads CSVRGSGSYNEQFF.

About this clone: The CDR3 goes on 3 residues after the read ends, and that part is filled in from the germline J gene. The V and J genes are TRBV6-2 or TRBV6-3 and TRBJ1-3; no clear D gene. Germline V gives CDR1 MNHEY, CDR2 SVGEGT. Trimming took off 10 bases at V and 0 bases at J, with 10 bases between the two ends. This CDR3 has 13 amino acids. CDR3 residues: CAITRLSGNTIYF. Incomplete CDR3 DNA: TGTGCCATCACTAGGCTCTCTGGAAACACC.

This clone was detected ten times or more. The DNA ends 3 residues before the CDR3 does, and the rest of the CDR3 is filled in from the germline J gene. The chain employs TRBV30 and TRBJ1-2; D is perhaps TRBD1 (5 bases). V was cut by 5 bases and J by 5 bases, with 18 bases left in between. The CDR3 spans 14 residues. In germline, CDR1 is GTSNPN, CDR2 SVGIG (reference sequence). The CDR3 DNA, read in part, is TGTGCCTGGTCCAGGCCCCGTCAGGGTTATGGC. This codes for CAWSRPRQGYG. Given in full, the CDR3 is CAWSRPRQGYGYTF.

Turning to this clone: One junction end disagrees with the germline gene, perhaps due to a read error. The CDR3 goes on 3 residues after the read ends, and that part is filled in from the germline J gene. The rearrangement joins TRBV7-9 to TRBJ2-1; D possibly uses TRBD1 or TRBD2 (6 bases each). There are 13 residues in the CDR3. The germline V gene has CDR1 SEHNR and CDR2 FQNEAQ (reference sequence). This chain's CDR3 is CSSSLQGGDEQFF. CDR3 DNA (partial): TGTTCCAGCAGCTTACAGGGAGGCGATGAG.

This clone was found many times. The read halts 3 residues ahead of the CDR3 end, with the missing end drawn from the germline J gene. The V and J genes are TRBV2 and TRBJ2-3; 7 positions agree with TRBD1. This CDR3 region has 15 residues. V dropped 10 bases and J dropped 4; count of bases not matched to a gene: 14. The germline gives CDR1 SNHLY, CDR2 FYNNEI. The CDR3 bases that were read are TGTGCCACCCGCGGAGCGACAGGGTGGGCAGATACG. Translation gives CATRGATGWADT. The complete CDR3 reads CATRGATGWADTQYF.

In its sample, this clone was seen many times. The CDR3 loop reads CASSPDSLYEQYF. CDR3 DNA, as far as it was read: TGTGCCAGCTCACCAGACAGCCTTTACGAG. V and J are TRBV18 and TRBJ2-7; weak D call: TRBD1 (5 bases). Read coverage stops 3 residues before the CDR3 terminus; the germline J gene supplies the remainder. The CDR3 sequence is 13 residues long. V was cut by 2 bases and J by 4 bases, with 9 bases left in between. CDR1 and CDR2 from the germline V gene are KGHSH and LQKENI.

This clone rates as medium-sized. The read ends 3 residues shy of where the CDR3 ends; the end is completed using the germline J gene. The genes are TRBV4-1 and TRBJ1-1, with a tentative D call TRBD1 (6 bases). Germline V gene lookup returns CDR1 MGHRA and CDR2 YSYEKL. The CDR3 has 15 residues. V was cut by 2 bases and J by 1 base, with 11 bases left in between. The CDR3 loop is CASSQTGTQNTEAFF. The sequenced part of the CDR3 DNA is TGCGCCAGCAGCCAAACCGGGACACAGAACACTGAA.

This clone was detected a few times. Read coverage stops 3 residues before the CDR3 terminus; the germline J gene supplies the remainder. This rearrangement joins TRBV20-1 to TRBJ1-5; D is undetermined. CDR1 DFQATT and CDR2 SNEGSKA come from the germline V gene (reference sequence). This CDR3 comprises 14 residues. Trimming left V 6 bases short and J 6 bases short, with 18 bases between. The CDR3 here is CSAIEGGVGQPQHF. CDR3 DNA (partial): TGCAGTGCCATAGAGGGCGGGGTCGGTCAGCCC.

Comment on this clone: The read is 3 residues too short to cover the CDR3 end, so that end is filled in from the germline J gene. This chain links TRBV19 with TRBJ2-1, with D tentatively TRBD1 or TRBD2 (5 bases each). Germline values: CDR1 LNHDA, CDR2 SQIVND (reference sequence). The CDR3 is 15 amino acids. The V gene lost 7 bases and the J gene lost 7 bases, with 20 bases spanning the gap. The part of the CDR3 DNA that was read is TGTGCCAGTACTCGAGAGGGGTACGTGGTTAATGAG. It translates to CASTREGYVVNE. The whole CDR3 reads CASTREGYVVNEQFF.

This clone was recorded at least ten times. The read finishes 3 residues shy of the CDR3 end, and the germline J gene is used to complete it. The rearrangement joins TRBV6-1 to TRBJ1-5, with 7 bases aligning to TRBD1. The V gene's germline CDR1 is MNHNS and CDR2 SASEGT. V was pared by 4 bases and J by 2 bases, with 2 bases of the junction left unmatched. The CDR3 sequence is 14 residues long. The part of the CDR3 DNA that was read is TGTGCCAGCAGTGCCGGGACAGGCAATCAGCCC. This encodes CASSAGTGNQP. The whole CDR3 sequence is CASSAGTGNQPQHF.

With regard to this clone: Read coverage stops 3 residues before the CDR3 terminus; the germline J gene supplies the remainder. The chain recombines TRBV18 with TRBJ2-7, with 9 positions matching TRBD1. The germline CDR1 and CDR2 sequences are KGHSH and LQKENI. There are 16 residues in the CDR3. With V trimmed by 8 bases and J by 2 bases, 13 bases remained unmatched. Incomplete CDR3 DNA: TGTGCCAGCACCTGGACAGGGGCCGGTCCCGCCTACGAG. The encoded protein is CASTWTGAGPAYE. The full-length CDR3 reads as CASTWTGAGPAYEQYF.

This clone was recorded at least ten times. The read stops 3 residues short of the end of the CDR3; the missing end is completed from the germline J gene. The V gene is TRBV5-4, the J gene TRBJ1-1, with 9 bases aligning to TRBD1. J gave up 6 bases and V 2 bases, and 5 bases lay outside the gene matches. Germline V gene sequence: CDR1 SGHNT, CDR2 YYREEE (reference sequence). The CDR3 spans 14 residues. CDR3 DNA, as far as it was read: TGTGCCAGCAGCTTTGGGACAGGGATGCCTGAA. It translates to CASSFGTGMPE. The entire CDR3 protein reads CASSFGTGMPEAFF.

This clone was recorded at least ten times. Coverage ceases 3 residues before the CDR3 finishes, and the germline J gene fills in the end. The chain employs TRBV30 and TRBJ2-3; 12 bases are a match to TRBD2. V was pared by 3 bases and J by 1 base, with 11 bases of the junction left unmatched. The CDR3 spans 18 residues. The germline gives CDR1 GTSNPN, CDR2 SVGIG (reference sequence). The CDR3 sequence is CAWRTRLAGGPRTDTQYF. The sequenced part of the CDR3 DNA is TGTGCCTGGAGGACAAGGCTAGCGGGAGGGCCTCGCACAGATACG.

This clone has at least ten counts. The sequence runs out 3 residues before the end of the CDR3; the remainder is reconstructed from the germline J gene. The chain couples TRBV29-1 to TRBJ2-3; D may be TRBD1 or TRBD2 (7 bases each). Trimming took off 6 bases at V and 2 bases at J, with 18 bases between the two ends. Germline lookup yields CDR1 SQVTM and CDR2 ANQGSEA. The CDR3 spans 15 residues. The chain's CDR3 is CSVSQGRGVTDTQYF. The sequenced CDR3 bases are TGCAGCGTCTCACAGGGGAGGGGGGTCACAGATACG.

This clone has at least ten counts. The sequenced fragment ends 3 residues before the CDR3 boundary, so the rest is inferred from the germline J gene. V is TRBV20-1 and J is TRBJ1-4; no reliable D call. The CDR3 is 16 residues long. The germline V gene encodes CDR1 DFQATT and CDR2 SNEGSKA (reference sequence). V was shortened by 6 bases and J by 0 bases, with 17 bases between the two germline ends. The CDR3 sequence: CSASQGSSATNEKLFF. CDR3 bases read: TGCAGTGCCTCCCAAGGCAGTTCTGCAACTAATGAAAAA.

This clone came up a few times. The read ends 3 residues shy of where the CDR3 ends; the end is completed using the germline J gene. The chain couples TRBV7-9 to TRBJ2-7; 10 bases align to TRBD1. In germline, CDR1 is SEHNR, CDR2 FQNEAQ (reference sequence). The length of the CDR3 is 15 residues. The ends lost 2 bases at V and 4 bases at J; junction bases unmatched: 5. CDR3 DNA, as far as it was read: TGTGCCAGCAGCTTACGGGACAGGGGAAAATACGAG. Its translation: CASSLRDRGKYE. The CDR3 reads in full as CASSLRDRGKYEQYF.

At least ten counts were recorded for this clone. The CDR3 end is not reached by the read, which stops 3 residues before it; the germline J gene fills it in. J is TRBJ1-3 and V is TRBV6-1, with a tentative D call TRBD1 (5 bases). The CDR3 is 15 residues long. Between the trimmed V and J ends, which lost 1 base and 0 bases, there was a span of 7 bases. Germline CDR1 is MNHNS and CDR2 is SASEGT. The sequenced CDR3 bases are TGTGCCAGCAGTGAAGTGGGGGGCTCTGGAAACACC. Translation gives CASSEVGGSGNT. The entire CDR3 sequence reads CASSEVGGSGNTIYF.